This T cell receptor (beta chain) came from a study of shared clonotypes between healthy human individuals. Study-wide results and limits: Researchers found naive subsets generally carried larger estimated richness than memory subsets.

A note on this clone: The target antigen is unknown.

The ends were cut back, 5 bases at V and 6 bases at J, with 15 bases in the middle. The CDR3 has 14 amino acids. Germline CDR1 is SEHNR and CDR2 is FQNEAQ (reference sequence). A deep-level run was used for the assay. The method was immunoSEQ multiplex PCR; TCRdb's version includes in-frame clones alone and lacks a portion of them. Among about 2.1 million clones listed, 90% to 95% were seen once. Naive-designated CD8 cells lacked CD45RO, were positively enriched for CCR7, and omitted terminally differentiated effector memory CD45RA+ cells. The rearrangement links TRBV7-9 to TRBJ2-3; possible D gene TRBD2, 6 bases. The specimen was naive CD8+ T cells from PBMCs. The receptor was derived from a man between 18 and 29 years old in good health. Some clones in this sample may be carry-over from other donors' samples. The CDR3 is CASSPAGIIDTQYF. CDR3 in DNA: TGTGCCAGCAGCCCCGCGGGAATTATCGATACGCAGTATTTT.